One and the same sample provided the 10 T cell receptor beta chains below, sequenced in a study of blood T cell repertoires in COVID-19. The repertoire was sequenced with immunoSEQ multiplex PCR; TCRdb's copy has only in-frame clones and lacks some. The data show approximately 300,000 clones, more than 85% seen once. Sequencing was performed on peripheral blood. The origin of the receptors is a man in his forties with acute or convalescent COVID-19.

The genes are TRBV5-1 and TRBJ2-1, with TRBD1 matching 7 bases. The CDR3 has 15 amino acids. J gave up 4 bases and V 3 bases, and 7 bases lay outside the gene matches. Germline assignment: CDR1 SGHRS and CDR2 YFSETQ. CDR3 protein: CASSSTGEYYNEQFF. The CDR3 DNA follows: TGCGCCAGCAGCTCAACAGGGGAGTATTACAATGAGCAGTTCTTC.

V and J are TRBV3-1 (or the pseudogene TRBV3-2) and TRBJ2-3; 14 bases are a match to TRBD2. This CDR3 is built from 18 residues. Germline loops: CDR1 LGHDT, CDR2 YNNKEL (reference sequence). The ends lost 6 bases at V and 6 bases at J; junction bases unmatched: 14. In DNA, the CDR3 is TGTGCCAGCAGTTCTGGGACTAGCGGGGGAAGAATTTCGGATACGCAGTATTTT. Amino acid sequence: CASSSGTSGGRISDTQYF.

This clone was found a few times. The chain employs TRBV5-1 and TRBJ1-2, with TRBD1 as a possible D gene (5 bases). The CDR3 runs to 15 residues. Trimming cost V 4 bases and J 8 bases, with 21 bases left between them. Germline assignment: CDR1 SGHRS and CDR2 YFSETQ. The CDR3 loop reads CASSPTGTSKGGYTF. As DNA, the CDR3 is TGCGCCAGCAGCCCTACCGGGACTTCAAAGGGGGGCTACACCTTC.

This chain uses TRBV6-1 with TRBJ2-7; D not resolved. CDR1 MNHNS and CDR2 SASEGT come from the germline V gene. V was shortened by 3 bases and J by 0 bases, with 6 bases between the two germline ends. The CDR3 spans 13 residues. CDR3 residues: CASSEEPSYEQYF. For the CDR3, the DNA is TGTGCCAGCAGTGAGGAGCCCTCCTACGAGCAGTACTTC.

This chain uses TRBV28 with TRBJ1-2; 7 bases agree with TRBD1. CDR3 size: 14 residues. Trimming cost V 3 bases and J 4 bases; bases outside gene matches: 5. Per the germline V gene, CDR1 is MDHEN and CDR2 is SYDVKM. The CDR3 loop reads CASSFGTGVYGYTF. In DNA, the CDR3 is TGTGCCAGCAGTTTCGGTACAGGGGTCTATGGCTACACCTTC.

V usage is TRBV15 and J usage is TRBJ1-6; no definite D call. CDR3 length: 14 amino acids. Trimming left V 0 bases short and J 7 bases short, with 7 bases between. Germline CDR1 reads LNHNV; CDR2 reads YYDKDF (reference sequence). Written as DNA, the CDR3 is TGTGCCACCAGCAGAGATCCCGGGAATTCACCCCTCCACTTT. The encoded protein is CATSRDPGNSPLHF.

The CDR3 coding sequence is TGTGCCAGTAGCATCTCAGGGGGTGAAAAACTGTTTTTT. It specifies CASSISGGEKLFF. This chain connects TRBV19 to TRBJ1-4; TRBD1 matches at 7 bases. The CDR3 is made up of 13 amino acids. Germline trimming cut 6 bases from V and 7 bases from J; bases unmatched to any gene: 5. CDR1 LNHDA and CDR2 SQIVND come from the germline V gene (reference sequence).

The chain has TRBV5-4 and TRBJ2-1, with 10 bases aligning to TRBD2. The CDR3 extends over 16 amino acids. Trimming took 2 bases from V and 6 from J; bases not matched to a gene: 8. From germline, CDR1 is SGHNT and CDR2 YYREEE (reference sequence). Written as DNA, the CDR3 is TGTGCCAGCAGCTTATCACCGGGACTAGCGTTCAATGAGCAGTTCTTC. Amino acid sequence: CASSLSPGLAFNEQFF.

This clone was seen just once. The CDR3 DNA follows: TGTGCCAGTAGTCCGGACAGGGGAATCTATGGCTACACCTTC. Amino acid sequence: CASSPDRGIYGYTF. The genes are TRBV19 and TRBJ1-2; 9 bases align to TRBD1. With V trimmed by 5 bases and J by 4 bases, 5 bases remained unmatched. Germline V gene lookup returns CDR1 LNHDA and CDR2 SQIVND (reference sequence). The CDR3 runs 14 residues. Full variable domain (missing parts from reference TRBV19 and TRBJ1-2): DGGITQSPKYLFRKEGQNVTLSCEQNLNHDAMYWYRQDPGQGLRLIYYSQIVNDFQKGDIAEGYSVSREKKESFPLTVTSAQKNPTAFYLCASSPDRGIYGYTFGSGTRLTVV.

The rearrangement joins TRBV7-2 to TRBJ1-4; 8 nucleotides agree with TRBD1. This CDR3 spans 14 amino acids. CDR1 SGHTA and CDR2 FQGNSA come from the germline V gene. The V gene end was trimmed by 4 bases and the J gene end by 8 bases; junction bases not matched to a gene: 6. The CDR3, as DNA: TGTGCCAGCAGCTCAGGGGGCATTAGGGAAAAACTGTTTTTT. Its translation: CASSSGGIREKLFF.